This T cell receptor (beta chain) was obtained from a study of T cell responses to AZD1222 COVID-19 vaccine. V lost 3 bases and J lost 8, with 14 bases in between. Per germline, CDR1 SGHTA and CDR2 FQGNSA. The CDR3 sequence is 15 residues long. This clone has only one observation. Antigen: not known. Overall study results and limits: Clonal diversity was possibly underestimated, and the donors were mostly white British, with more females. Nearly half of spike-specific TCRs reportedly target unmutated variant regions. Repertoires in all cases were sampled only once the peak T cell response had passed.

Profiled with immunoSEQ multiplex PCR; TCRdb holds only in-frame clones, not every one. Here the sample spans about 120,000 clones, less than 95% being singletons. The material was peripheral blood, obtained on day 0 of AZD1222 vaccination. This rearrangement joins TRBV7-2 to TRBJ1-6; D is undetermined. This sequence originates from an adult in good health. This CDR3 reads CASSFISGPYSPLHF. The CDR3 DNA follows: TGTGCCAGCAGCTTCATTTCGGGTCCCTATTCACCCCTCCACTTT.